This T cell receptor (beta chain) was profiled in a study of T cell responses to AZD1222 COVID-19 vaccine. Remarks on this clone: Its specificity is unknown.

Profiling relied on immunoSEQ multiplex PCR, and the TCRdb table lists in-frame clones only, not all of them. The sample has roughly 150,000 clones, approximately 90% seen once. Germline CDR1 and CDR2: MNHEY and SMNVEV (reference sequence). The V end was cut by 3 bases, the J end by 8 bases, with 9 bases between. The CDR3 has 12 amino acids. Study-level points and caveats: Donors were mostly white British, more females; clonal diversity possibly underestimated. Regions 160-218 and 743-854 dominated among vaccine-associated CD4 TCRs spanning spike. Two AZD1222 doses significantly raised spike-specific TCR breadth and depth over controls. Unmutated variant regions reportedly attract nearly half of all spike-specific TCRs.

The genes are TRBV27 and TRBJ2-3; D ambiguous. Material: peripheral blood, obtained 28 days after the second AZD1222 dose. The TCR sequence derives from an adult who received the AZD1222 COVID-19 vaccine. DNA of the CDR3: TGTGCCAGCAGTTTGGGGTGGGGTACGCAGTATTTT. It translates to CASSLGWGTQYF.